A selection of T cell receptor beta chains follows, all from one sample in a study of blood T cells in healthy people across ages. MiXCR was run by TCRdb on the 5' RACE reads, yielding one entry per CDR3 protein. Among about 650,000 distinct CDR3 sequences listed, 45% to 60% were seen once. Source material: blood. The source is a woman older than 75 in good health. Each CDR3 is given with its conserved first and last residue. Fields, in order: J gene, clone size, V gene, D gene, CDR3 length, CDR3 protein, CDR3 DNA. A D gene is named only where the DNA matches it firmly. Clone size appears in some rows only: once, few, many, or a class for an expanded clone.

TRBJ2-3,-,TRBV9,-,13,CASSPRVSDTQYF,TGTGCCAGCAGCCCCCGGGTCTCAGATACGCAGTATTTT
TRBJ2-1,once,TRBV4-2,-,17,CASSQGQAVVANNEQFF,TGTGCCAGCAGTCAGGGACAAGCAGTGGTTGCCAACAATGAGCAGTTCTTC
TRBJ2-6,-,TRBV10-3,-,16,CAIRAPAGVGANVLTF,TGTGCCATCAGGGCACCGGCCGGAGTTGGGGCCAACGTCCTGACTTTC
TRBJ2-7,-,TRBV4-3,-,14,CASSQGVNSYEQYF,TGCGCCAGCAGCCAAGGGGTGAACTCCTACGAGCAGTACTTC
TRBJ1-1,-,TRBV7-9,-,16,CASSPGYAGAHDEAFF,TGTGCCAGCAGCCCAGGCTATGCAGGGGCGCATGATGAAGCTTTCTTT
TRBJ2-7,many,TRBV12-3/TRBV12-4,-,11,CASSSGVVQYF,TGTGCCAGCAGTTCGGGAGTGGTGCAGTACTTC
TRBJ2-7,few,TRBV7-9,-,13,CASSADRTHEQYF,TGTGCCAGCAGTGCTGACAGGACCCACGAGCAGTACTTC
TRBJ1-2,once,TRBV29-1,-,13,CSVESDGAYGYTF,TGCAGCGTGGAATCGGACGGGGCGTACGGCTACACCTTC
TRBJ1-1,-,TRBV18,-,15,CASSPFDGLNTEAFF,TGTGCCAGCTCACCATTCGACGGATTGAACACTGAAGCTTTCTTT
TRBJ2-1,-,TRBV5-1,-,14,CASRLQGLDNERFF,TGCGCCAGCAGACTGCAGGGGCTAGACAATGAGCGGTTCTTC
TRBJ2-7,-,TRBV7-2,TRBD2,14,CASSQSGRQVEQYF,TGTGCCAGCAGTCAAAGCGGGAGGCAGGTCGAGCAGTACTTC
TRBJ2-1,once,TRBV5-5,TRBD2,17,CASRAGLAGLTYNEQFF,TGTGCCAGCAGGGCTGGACTAGCGGGGCTCACCTACAATGAGCAGTTCTTC
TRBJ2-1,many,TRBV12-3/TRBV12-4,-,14,CASRFIAAGYEQFF,TGTGCCAGCAGGTTTATAGCGGCGGGCTATGAGCAGTTCTTC
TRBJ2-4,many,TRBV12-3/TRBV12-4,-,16,CASSTLGALAKNIQYF,TGTGCCAGCAGTACCCTGGGGGCGCTAGCCAAAAACATTCAGTACTTC
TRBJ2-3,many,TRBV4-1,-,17,CASSQDSGALRSDTQYF,TGCGCCAGCAGCCAAGATTCCGGGGCCCTAAGGAGCGATACGCAGTATTTT
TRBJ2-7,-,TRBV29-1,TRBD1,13,CSVVEQGSYEQYF,TGCAGCGTTGTTGAACAGGGGTCCTACGAGCAGTACTTC
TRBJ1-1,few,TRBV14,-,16,CASSQDRAPLLAEAFF,TGTGCCAGCAGCCAAGATCGGGCCCCCCTTTTAGCTGAAGCTTTCTTT
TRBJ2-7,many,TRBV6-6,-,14,CASSSQGFRNEQYF,TGTGCCAGCAGCAGTCAGGGATTTAGGAACGAGCAGTACTTC
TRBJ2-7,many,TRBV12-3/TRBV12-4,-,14,CASSFGGPTYEQYF,TGTGCCAGCAGTTTCGGGGGGCCCACCTACGAGCAGTACTTC
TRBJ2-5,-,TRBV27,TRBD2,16,CASSFYRGGAQETQYF,TGTGCCAGCAGTTTCTATCGGGGGGGCGCGCAAGAGACCCAGTACTTC
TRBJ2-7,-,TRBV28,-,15,CAILPPGTGSYEQYF,TGTGCCATCCTTCCCCCGGGGACTGGCTCCTACGAGCAGTACTTC
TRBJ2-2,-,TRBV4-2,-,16,CASSQDGGRNTGELFF,TGTGCCAGCAGCCAAGATGGCGGACGCAACACCGGGGAGCTGTTTTTT
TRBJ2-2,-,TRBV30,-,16,CAWSVSGARLTGELFF,TGTGCCTGGAGTGTATCAGGGGCAAGGTTAACCGGGGAGCTGTTTTTT
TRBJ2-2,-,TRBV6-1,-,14,CASSADRSAGELFF,TGTGCCAGCAGTGCGGACAGATCGGCCGGGGAGCTGTTTTTT
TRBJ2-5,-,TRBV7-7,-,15,CASSKNPGRQETQYF,TGTGCCAGCAGCAAAAATCCGGGACGCCAAGAGACCCAGTACTTC